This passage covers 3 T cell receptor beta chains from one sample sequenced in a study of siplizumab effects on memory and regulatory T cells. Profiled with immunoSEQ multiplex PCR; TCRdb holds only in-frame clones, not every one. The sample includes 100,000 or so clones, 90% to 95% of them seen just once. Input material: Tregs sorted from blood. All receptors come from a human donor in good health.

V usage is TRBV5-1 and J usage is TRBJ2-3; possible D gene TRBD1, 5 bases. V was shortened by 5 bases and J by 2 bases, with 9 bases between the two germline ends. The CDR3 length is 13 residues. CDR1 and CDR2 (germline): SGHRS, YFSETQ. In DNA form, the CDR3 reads TGCGCCAGCAGAGGACACGCCACAGATACGCAGTATTTT. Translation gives CASRGHATDTQYF.

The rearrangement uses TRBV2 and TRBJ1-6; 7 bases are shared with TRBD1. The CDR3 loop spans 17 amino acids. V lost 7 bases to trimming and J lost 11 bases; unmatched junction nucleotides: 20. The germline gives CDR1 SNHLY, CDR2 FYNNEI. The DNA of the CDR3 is TGTGCCAGCATTTTAAGACGACAGGGAAGAAGCAGAGCACCCCTCCACTTT. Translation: CASILRRQGRSRAPLHF.

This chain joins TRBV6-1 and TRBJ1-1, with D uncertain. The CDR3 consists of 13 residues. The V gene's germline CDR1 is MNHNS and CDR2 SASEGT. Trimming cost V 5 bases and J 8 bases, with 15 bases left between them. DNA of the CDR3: TGTGCCAGCAGTCGCGTCTCCGGGGTCGAAGCTTTCTTT. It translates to CASSRVSGVEAFF.